The 4 T cell receptor beta chains below all came from one sample that was sequenced in a study of blood T cells in healthy people across ages. A second roughly 7 to 11 cycle PCR used barcoded and J-beta primers. From the 5' RACE reads, TCRdb called clonotypes with MiXCR, one entry per CDR3 protein. Here the sample spans about 620,000 distinct CDR3 sequences, roughly half being singletons. The sequenced sample consisted of blood. The receptor source for this set is a woman of 80 years or more in good health.

With respect to this clonotype: One end of the junction varies from germline; a read error may be responsible. V gene TRBV7-2 combines with J gene TRBJ2-2, with TRBD1 as a possible D gene (5 bases). The CDR3 covers 17 residues. The germline CDR1 and CDR2 sequences are SGHTA and FQGNSA. The CDR3 DNA reads TGTGCCAGCAGCCCCTCCGTTGACAGATCGAACACTGGGGAGCTGTTTTTT. Protein product: CASSPSVDRSNTGELFF.

This sequence joins TRBV12-3 or TRBV12-4 and TRBJ2-5; 9 positions agree with TRBD1. V lost 5 bases and J lost 3; bases outside the gene matches: 22. The CDR3 loop spans 20 amino acids. For the CDR3, the DNA is TGTGCCAGCAGTAACACCGGGACAGGGATAAAACGAAATCAAAAAGAGACCCAGTACTTC. It is translated as CASSNTGTGIKRNQKETQYF.

The genes are TRBV12-3 or TRBV12-4 and TRBJ1-4, with TRBD1 identical over 7 bases. J gave up 10 bases and V 5 bases, and 10 bases lay outside the gene matches. The CDR3 covers 14 residues. CDR3 protein: CASSLTGAVGKLFF. The CDR3 nucleotides read TGTGCCAGCAGTCTTACAGGGGCGGTTGGAAAACTGTTTTTT.

The genes are TRBV20-1 and TRBJ1-4; 10 bases align to TRBD1. CDR3 length: 13 residues. Losses at the gene ends were 3 bases for V and 8 bases for J; bases not matched to a gene: 3. Germline V CDR1 and CDR2: DFQATT, SNEGSKA (reference sequence). DNA for the CDR3: TGCAGTGCTAGGCCGGGACAGGGGGAAAAACTGTTTTTT. Protein sequence: CSARPGQGEKLFF.